The text below deals with one T cell receptor (beta chain). From germline, CDR1 is KGHSH and CDR2 LQKENI. This CDR3 comprises 14 residues. V was clipped by 5 bases and J by 1 base, with 11 bases between them. Unsorted PBMC replicate PCRs used around 310 ng DNA, 30,000 to 35,000 T cell genomes. Method: immunoSEQ multiplex PCR; TCRdb's copy keeps in-frame clones and lacks some. The data show some 470,000 clones, about 82% seen once. The data stem from a study of shared clonotypes between healthy human individuals. The sequenced material came from PBMCs. V and J are TRBV18 and TRBJ2-5, with a weak D call TRBD1 (6 bases). The TCR comes from a woman aged 40 to 49 in good health. Some clones in this sample may be carry-over from other donors' samples. CDR3 region: CASSTTGIQETQYF. The DNA of the CDR3 is TGTGCCAGCTCAACTACAGGGATCCAAGAGACCCAGTACTTC.